This TCR beta chain derives from a study of blood T cells in healthy people across ages. The CDR3 sequence is 14 residues long. The germline gives CDR1 WSHSY, CDR2 SAAADI. Trimming cost V 5 bases and J 10 bases; bases outside gene matches: 11. Together with a sample-barcoded 5' primer, a J-beta primer mix was included in a second PCR lasting about 7 to 11 cycles. Using its own MiXCR run on the 5' RACE reads, TCRdb lists one record per CDR3 protein. The table lists 710,000 or so distinct CDR3 sequences, 22% of them singletons. Material for sequencing was blood. V gene TRBV10-2 combines with J gene TRBJ2-1, with 7 nucleotides matching TRBD1. This clonotype was obtained from a man aged 65 to 79 in good health. CDR3 coding DNA: TGCGCCAGCAGTCGAGGGGGCGCAGAAGGAGAGCAGTTCTTC. Protein: CASSRGGAEGEQFF.